Below are 16 T cell receptor beta chains sequenced from a single sample in a study of CD8+CD57+ T cells in acquired aplastic anemia. Genomic DNA provided the template from which TCR beta VDJ and CDR3 profiles were obtained. Each CDR3 protein gets one entry after TCRdb re-called the reads with MiXCR. Of fewer than 200,000 distinct CDR3 sequences listed, about 64% were seen once; the top ten hold about 48%. Sequenced: sorted CD4+, CD8+, or CD8+CD57+ T cells (not recorded which) from PBMCs. These receptors came from a human donor in good health.

This clonotype came up a few times. CDR3 region: CASRSLAGGVYEQYF. The CDR3 bases are TGTGCCAGCAGATCCCTAGCGGGAGGGGTCTACGAGCAGTACTTC. This sequence joins TRBV27 and TRBJ2-7; 12 nucleotides align to TRBD2. Germline loops: CDR1 MNHEY, CDR2 SMNVEV (reference sequence). There are 15 residues in the CDR3. V gave up 6 bases and J gave up 3 bases; unmatched junction bases: 6.

V is TRBV7-2 and J is TRBJ2-1; perhaps TRBD2 as D (6 bases). Germline V gene lookup returns CDR1 SGHTA and CDR2 FQGNSA. Trimming pared 3 bases from V and 7 bases from J, leaving 16 bases between. The CDR3 consists of 15 residues. The CDR3 here is CASSLYGTEGNEQFF. In DNA form, the CDR3 reads TGTGCCAGCAGCTTGTACGGGACGGAGGGTAATGAGCAGTTCTTC.

V is TRBV9 and J is TRBJ2-5; weak D call: TRBD2 (8 bases). Trimming removed 4 bases at V and 4 bases at J, with 17 bases between. The germline CDR1 and CDR2 sequences are SGDLS and YYNGEE. The CDR3 totals 15 residues. CDR3 bases: TGTGCCAGCAGCCCCGGGGGGGACAGTGCAGAGACCCAGTACTTC. Protein: CASSPGGDSAETQYF.

This clonotype was observed a few times. V is TRBV7-6 and J is TRBJ2-5, with TRBD2 as a possible D gene (6 bases). Deletions cut 4 bases from V and 8 bases from J, with 20 bases between. From germline, CDR1 is SGHVS and CDR2 FNYEAQ. The length of the CDR3 is 15 residues. The CDR3 region has the DNA TGTGCCAGCAGCTCCTCTAGCGCCCAGGGACGAACCCAGTACTTC. As protein: CASSSSSAQGRTQYF.

The chain employs TRBV7-2 and TRBJ2-5; 10 nucleotides align to TRBD2. V was pared by 6 bases and J by 5 bases, with 0 bases of the junction left unmatched. This CDR3 has 12 amino acids. Germline V CDR1 and CDR2: SGHTA, FQGNSA. In DNA, the CDR3 is TGTGCCAGCAGGACTAGCGGGGAGACCCAGTACTTC. Amino acid sequence: CASRTSGETQYF. The variable domain in full, completed from reference TRBV7-2 and TRBJ2-5, reads GAGVSQSPSNKVTEKGKDVELRCDPISGHTALYWYRQSLGQGLEFLIYFQGNSAPDKSGLPSDRFSAERTGGSVSTLTIQRTQQEDSAVYLCASRTSGETQYFGPGTRLLVL.

This clonotype has at least ten counts. The chain couples TRBV7-9 to TRBJ2-5; no reliable D call. The CDR3 sequence is 13 residues long. V was pared by 2 bases and J by 5 bases, with 9 bases between. Germline V gene sequence: CDR1 SEHNR, CDR2 FQNEAQ (reference sequence). The CDR3 sequence: CASSLTYGETQYF. In nucleotides, the CDR3 is TGTGCCAGCAGCTTAACTTATGGGGAGACCCAGTACTTC.

The chain carries TRBV29-1 and TRBJ2-7; TRBD2 aligns across 9 bases. CDR3 length: 14 residues. The V and J ends lost 7 bases and 6 bases, in that order; junction bases with no gene match: 13. CDR1 and CDR2 (germline): SQVTM, ANQGSEA. CDR3 sequence reads: CSGGSGSGLSEQYF. The DNA of the CDR3 is TGCAGCGGTGGTAGCGGGAGTGGCCTTAGCGAGCAGTACTTC.

V gene TRBV10-3 combines with J gene TRBJ1-2; TRBD1 matches 7 bases. The length of the CDR3 is 15 residues. Germline CDR1 ENHRY, CDR2 SYGVKD. Trimming removed 10 bases from V and 3 bases from J; junction bases left unmatched: 14. CDR3 in amino acids: CASGLAGQSHYGYTF. In nucleotides, the CDR3 is TGTGCCAGTGGACTAGCGGGACAGAGTCACTATGGCTACACCTTC.

The chain combines TRBV29-1 with TRBJ2-7; 14 bases match TRBD2. Germline CDR1 and CDR2: SQVTM and ANQGSEA. This CDR3 spans 15 amino acids. V was pared by 4 bases and J by 3 bases, with 5 bases of the junction left unmatched. The CDR3 nucleotides are TGCAGCGTTGGACTAGCGGGAGGGGTCCTCTACGAGCAGTACTTC. Translated: CSVGLAGGVLYEQYF.

This sequence joins TRBV6-5 and TRBJ1-2; D possibly corresponds to TRBD1 (6 bases). CDR3 size: 16 residues. In germline, CDR1 is MNHEY, CDR2 SVGAGI. Trimming pared 8 bases from V and 8 bases from J, leaving 27 bases between. CDR3 amino acids: CASGYRPGGAGLGYTF. The CDR3 DNA reads TGTGCCAGCGGCTACCGCCCCGGGGGGGCCGGGTTGGGCTACACCTTC.

This clonotype was seen ten or more times. The J gene is TRBJ2-3, the V gene TRBV20-1, with 7 bases matching TRBD2. From germline, CDR1 is DFQATT and CDR2 SNEGSKA (reference sequence). V shed 1 base and J 5 bases; nucleotides not matched to a gene: 9. CDR3 length: 15 residues. The CDR3 sequence is CSARGLAAVQDTQYF. The CDR3 DNA follows: TGCAGTGCTAGAGGCCTAGCGGCCGTTCAAGATACGCAGTATTTT.

Remarks on this clonotype: One end of the junction fails to match germline, which may point to a read error. Here the CDR3 reads CSARSGCEGNDQFF. The CDR3 DNA reads TGCAGTGCTAGATCGGGATGTGAAGGGAATGATCAGTTCTTC. This chain joins TRBV20-1 and TRBJ2-1; TRBD2 is a possible D gene (5 bases). Germline lookup yields CDR1 DFQATT and CDR2 SNEGSKA (reference sequence). CDR3 length: 14 amino acids.

This clonotype was counted only a few times. The J gene is TRBJ2-3, the V gene TRBV7-6, with TRBD1 identical over 9 bases. The CDR3 spans 14 residues. Germline V gene data show CDR1 as SGHVS and CDR2 as FNYEAQ. J lost 5 bases, V lost 8 bases, and 8 bases had no gene match. For the CDR3, the DNA is TGTGCCAGCGGCGGGACAGGGAGTGAAGATACGCAGTATTTT. It codes for CASGGTGSEDTQYF.

V usage is TRBV24-1 and J usage is TRBJ1-1, with 7 bases fitting TRBD1. CDR1 and CDR2 (germline): KGHDR, SFDVKD. V lost 4 bases to trimming and J lost 5 bases; unmatched junction nucleotides: 6. CDR3 length equals 14 residues. CDR3 region: CATSDTGTDTEAFF. The CDR3 region has the DNA TGTGCCACCAGTGACACCGGGACAGATACTGAAGCTTTCTTT.

The rearrangement joins TRBV7-9 to TRBJ2-7; 7 positions match TRBD2. V lost 2 bases to trimming and J lost 2 bases; unmatched junction nucleotides: 6. CDR1 SEHNR and CDR2 FQNEAQ come from the germline V gene (reference sequence). CDR3 size: 15 residues. CDR3 DNA: TGTGCCAGCAGCTTACGGGAGGATAGGACCTACGAGCAGTACTTC. It encodes CASSLREDRTYEQYF.

The chain recombines TRBV15 with TRBJ1-5; D is uncertain. V was clipped by 0 bases and J by 0 bases, with 9 bases between them. In germline, CDR1 is LNHNV, CDR2 YYDKDF (reference sequence). This CDR3 region has 16 residues. The CDR3 is CATSRDRQNSNQPQHF. In nucleotides, the CDR3 is TGTGCCACCAGCAGAGATCGGCAGAATAGCAATCAGCCCCAGCATTTT.